This is a list of T cell receptor beta chains from one sample in a study of cytomegalovirus exposure and HLA in healthy donors. Method: immunoSEQ multiplex PCR; TCRdb's copy keeps in-frame clones and lacks some. The sample has 90,000 to 110,000 clones; over 75% are singletons. The material sequenced was PBMCs. These receptors all stem from a woman between 40 and 55 years old in good health and CMV-seropositive. Each CDR3 is given with its conserved first and last residue. Each record gives: V gene, D gene, J gene, clone size, CDR3 protein, CDR3 DNA. A D gene is named only where the DNA matches it firmly. Only some rows state a clone size, as once, few, many or a class for expanded clones.

>TRBV28|.|TRBJ1-2|.
CASSVPQSAQGGYTF
TGTGCCAGCAGTGTCCCCCAGTCGGCCCAGGGGGGCTACACCTTC
>TRBV5-1|.|TRBJ2-5|.
CASSLETRETQYF
TGCGCCAGCAGCTTGGAGACTCGAGAGACCCAGTACTTC
>TRBV18|TRBD1|TRBJ1-4|once
CASSPPGQGGEKLFF
TGTGCCAGCTCACCACCGGGACAGGGGGGAGAAAAACTGTTTTTT
>TRBV5-4|TRBD1|TRBJ2-7|once
CASGPGEDRDTYEQYF
TGTGCCAGCGGCCCCGGGGAGGACAGGGATACCTACGAGCAGTACTTC
>TRBV5-4|TRBD2|TRBJ2-3|.
CASSSQTSGGYTQYF
TGTGCCAGCAGCTCACAAACTAGCGGGGGCTATACGCAGTATTTT
>TRBV6-4|.|TRBJ2-2|.
CASSEGTANTGELFF
TGTGCCAGCAGTGAAGGGACTGCTAACACCGGGGAGCTGTTTTTT
>TRBV10-3|.|TRBJ1-1|.
CAATGGPVTEAFF
TGTGCCGCTACGGGGGGCCCAGTCACTGAAGCTTTCTTT
>TRBV7-8|TRBD1|TRBJ2-7|.
CASSRRTGSYEQYF
TGTGCCAGCAGCCGCCGGACAGGGTCCTACGAGCAGTACTTC
>TRBV14|.|TRBJ2-7|.
CASSRHYEQYF
TGTGCCAGCAGCCGACATTACGAGCAGTACTTC
>TRBV4-2|TRBD2|TRBJ2-1|.
CASSQPPGGGDDNEQFF
TGTGCCAGCAGCCAGCCGCCCGGCGGGGGGGATGACAATGAGCAGTTCTTC
>TRBV28|TRBD1|TRBJ1-2|.
CASSPDRGYGYTF
TGTGCCAGCAGTCCGGACAGGGGCTATGGCTACACCTTC
>TRBV5-6|.|TRBJ1-2|.
CASSFSQGYYGYTF
TGTGCCAGCAGCTTCTCACAGGGTTACTATGGCTACACCTTC
>TRBV4-1|.|TRBJ2-7|.
CASSPRDFANEQYF
TGCGCCAGCAGCCCCAGGGACTTTGCCAACGAGCAGTACTTC
>TRBV6-6|.|TRBJ1-1|few
CASSYWGAEAFF
TGTGCCAGCAGTTACTGGGGGGCTGAAGCTTTCTTT
>TRBV4-1|TRBD2|TRBJ2-1|.
CASSQQPSLGLAGVGGEFF
TGCGCCAGCAGCCAACAGCCGTCTCTTGGACTAGCGGGGGTTGGAGGCGAGTTCTTC
>TRBV6-5|.|TRBJ1-5|.
CASSYSTPYSNQPQHF
TGTGCCAGCAGTTACTCGACACCATATAGCAATCAGCCCCAGCATTTT
>TRBV18|.|TRBJ1-3|.
CASSPSIADGNTIYF
TGTGCCAGCTCACCAAGTATTGCAGATGGAAACACCATATATTTT
>TRBV9|TRBD2|TRBJ2-3|once
CASSAGTSGSPDTDTQYF
TGTGCCAGCAGCGCCGGGACTAGCGGGAGTCCAGACACAGATACGCAGTATTTT
>TRBV14|TRBD1|TRBJ1-2|.
CASSHLDRDLDGYTF
TGTGCCAGCAGCCATCTTGACAGGGATTTGGATGGCTACACCTTC
>TRBV11-2|.|TRBJ2-7|.
CASGGSRYEQYF
TGTGCCAGCGGGGGGTCCCGTTACGAGCAGTACTTC
>TRBV6-5|TRBD2|TRBJ2-7|.
CASSHQRGSSYEQYF
TGTGCCAGCAGCCACCAGCGGGGAAGCTCCTACGAGCAGTACTTC
>TRBV11-2|.|TRBJ2-2|.
CASSPRRGADTGELFF
TGTGCCAGCAGCCCCCGCCGCGGGGCGGACACCGGGGAGCTGTTTTTT
>TRBV7-9|.|TRBJ1-2|.
CSSGQAANYGYTF
TGTTCCAGCGGGCAGGCCGCTAACTATGGCTACACCTTC
>TRBV19|TRBD1|TRBJ2-1|.
CASKLGQGFYNEQFF
TGTGCCAGTAAATTGGGACAGGGTTTCTACAATGAGCAGTTCTTC
>TRBV7-9|.|TRBJ2-3|once
CASSLGGPGKDTQYF
TGTGCCAGCAGCTTAGGGGGGCCCGGGAAAGATACGCAGTATTTT
>TRBV2|TRBD2|TRBJ2-1|.
CASRDSGGPYNEQFF
TGTGCCAGCAGGGACAGCGGGGGCCCGTACAATGAGCAGTTCTTC
>TRBV15|.|TRBJ2-3|.
CATSRERSADTQYF
TGTGCCACCAGCAGAGAACGTTCAGCAGATACGCAGTATTTT
>TRBV6-5|.|TRBJ2-7|.
CASTPAGRLREQYF
TGTGCCAGCACCCCGGCGGGCAGGCTACGTGAGCAGTACTTC
>TRBV5-1|TRBD2|TRBJ2-7|.
CASSLQPGLAGMNEQYF
TGCGCCAGCAGCTTGCAGCCAGGGCTAGCGGGAATGAACGAGCAGTACTTC
>TRBV6-5|.|TRBJ1-2|.
CARNPYADYGYTF
TGTGCCAGAAACCCTTACGCAGACTATGGCTACACCTTC
>TRBV5-5|TRBD1|TRBJ1-2|.
CASNLLDRGVWISGYTF
TGTGCCAGCAACCTACTGGACAGGGGAGTCTGGATCTCTGGCTACACCTTC